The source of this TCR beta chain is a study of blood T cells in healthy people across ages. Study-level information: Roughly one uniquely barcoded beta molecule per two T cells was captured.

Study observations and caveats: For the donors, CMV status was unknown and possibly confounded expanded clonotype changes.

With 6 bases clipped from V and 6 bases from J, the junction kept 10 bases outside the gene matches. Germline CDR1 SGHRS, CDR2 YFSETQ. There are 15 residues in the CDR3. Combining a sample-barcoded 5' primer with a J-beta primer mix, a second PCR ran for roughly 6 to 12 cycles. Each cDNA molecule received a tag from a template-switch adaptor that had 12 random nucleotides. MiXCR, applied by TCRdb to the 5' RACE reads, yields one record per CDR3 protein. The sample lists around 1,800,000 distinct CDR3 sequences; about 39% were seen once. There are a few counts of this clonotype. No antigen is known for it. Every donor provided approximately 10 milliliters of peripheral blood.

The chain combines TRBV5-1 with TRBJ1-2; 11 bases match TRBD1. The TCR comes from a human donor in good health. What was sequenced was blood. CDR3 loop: CASTRTGGVQDGYTF. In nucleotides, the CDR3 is TGCGCCAGCACCCGGACAGGGGGCGTACAGGATGGCTACACCTTC.